Sequencing of this T cell receptor beta chain was carried out in a study of cytomegalovirus exposure and HLA in healthy donors. With respect to this clone: What it binds is unknown.

Each donor's status was that of a healthy bone marrow donor. Findings and limits, study-wide: Some highly shared sequence variants likely arose as a pipeline artifact.

Both 60 Vbeta primers and 13 Jbeta primers went into the PCR. Only in-frame clones appear in the TCRdb table, and some are missing; sequencing was by immunoSEQ multiplex PCR. The sample lists around 100,000 clones; around three quarters were seen once. CDR3 size: 15 residues. Losses at the gene ends were 2 bases for V and 4 bases for J; bases not matched to a gene: 5. Germline CDR1 is SGHRS and CDR2 is YFSETQ. This rearrangement joins TRBV5-1 to TRBJ2-1, with 8 bases matching TRBD1. This clonotype originated in a man aged 25-40 years in good health and CMV-seropositive. The sequencing sample was made of PBMCs. As DNA, the CDR3 is TGCGCCAGCAGCTTCCGGACAGGGCCATACAATGAGCAGTTCTTC. Translated, it gives CASSFRTGPYNEQFF. Full variable domain (remainder filled in from reference TRBV5-1 and TRBJ2-1): KAGVTQTPRYLIKTRGQQVTLSCSPISGHRSVSWYQQTPGQGLQFLFEYFSETQRNKGNFPGRFSGRQFSNSRSEMNVSTLELGDSALYLCASSFRTGPYNEQFFGPGTRLTVL.